The clone carrying this T cell receptor beta chain has only a few counts. The antigen remains unidentified. Generation of TCR beta libraries employed quantitative 5'-RACE incorporating molecular barcodes. TCRdb called the 5' RACE reads again in MiXCR, with one record for every CDR3 protein. The table shows roughly 470,000 distinct CDR3 sequences, with around 26% occurring only once. The data belong to a study of CD8 T cells in ankylosing spondylitis. General study findings and limits: A TCR beta motif made of about 8 highly homologous variants seemed typical of ankylosing spondylitis blood. Researchers report that disease-linked clones proved CD8+ and relatively rare in peripheral blood. Significantly higher representation of disease-linked clones was reported for matched ankylosing spondylitis synovial fluid.

This CDR3 is 15 amino acids long. The junction had 7 bases not matched to a gene; V was cut back by 1 base and J by 3 bases. CDR1 is DFQATT, CDR2 SNEGSKA, per germline (reference sequence). This chain joins TRBV20-1 and TRBJ2-7; TRBD1 matches 9 bases. Sample: blood, either unsorted or a sorted T cell fraction (not recorded which). The TCR sequence derives from a male donor with ankylosing spondylitis. The CDR3 region has the DNA TGCAGTGCTAGAGTGAGACAGGGGGGCAACTACGAGCAGTACTTC. Protein sequence: CSARVRQGGNYEQYF.